What follows describes a single TCR beta chain. Repertoires were generated with immunoSEQ multiplex PCR, while TCRdb's copy carries only in-frame clones and drops some. Of about 9,800 clones detected, about four fifths appear once; the ten largest clones hold around 0.34%. The record originates from a study of follicular helper T cells after annual influenza vaccination. Time point here: 2014-2015 season, 7 days after vaccination. Trimming took 5 bases from V and 2 from J; bases not matched to a gene: 1. The CDR3 covers 14 residues. CDR1 is SGHTA and CDR2 is FQGNSA in the germline V gene. V usage is TRBV7-2 and J usage is TRBJ2-4, with 9 bases aligning to TRBD1. This clonotype originated in an adult who received the influenza vaccine. The sample was CXCR5- memory CD4+ T cells sorted from blood, taken 7 days after influenza vaccination. The DNA of the CDR3 is TGTGCCAGCAGCGGGACAGGGTCCAAAAACATTCAGTACTTC. Protein sequence: CASSGTGSKNIQYF.